The T cell receptor beta chain described here comes from a study of early T cells in non-severe SARS-CoV-2 infection. The overall study: Bulk RNA isolated from unsorted whole blood underwent sequencing; chains were not paired.

Unique molecular identifiers were added to individual cDNA molecules. TCRdb re-derived calls from the 5' RACE reads in MiXCR, one entry per CDR3 protein. The sample has 60,000 to 70,000 distinct CDR3 sequences, 4.9% seen once. CDR3 length: 14 amino acids. Germline values: CDR1 LNHDA, CDR2 SQIVND (reference sequence). V was clipped by 4 bases and J by 3 bases; unmatched bases: 3. This chain joins TRBV19 and TRBJ2-3; 8 nucleotides line up with TRBD1. This sequence originates from an adult who was a healthcare worker with PCR-confirmed SARS-CoV-2 infection or an uninfected control (not recorded which). Input material: whole blood. CDR3 amino acids: CASSTRGRTDTQYF. Written as DNA, the CDR3 is TGTGCCAGTAGTACCAGGGGGCGGACAGATACGCAGTATTTT.